This T cell receptor beta chain was retrieved from a study of T cells in Graves' hyperthyroidism and ophthalmopathy. Study-wide points: Peripheral blood also featured most of the thyroid clonotypes expanded above 0.001.

Remarks on this clonotype: No antigen is known for it.

Researchers took RNA transcripts and amplified the TCR beta CDR3 regions from them. The primer set for the first-round RT-PCR of the TCR CDR3 was HTBI. TCRdb redid the calling of the multiplex PCR reads with MiXCR, one entry per CDR3 protein. The repertoire holds approximately 610,000 distinct CDR3 sequences, with roughly 14% as singletons. V was pared by 4 bases and J by 0 bases, with 9 bases between. CDR1 is SGHTA and CDR2 is FQGNSA in the germline V gene. The CDR3 sequence is 14 residues long. The rearrangement uses TRBV7-2 and TRBJ1-1; D gene uncertain. This receptor was obtained from a woman aged 35 to 49 with Graves' ophthalmopathy. Sequenced input: blood. CDR3 amino acids: CASSSFSLNTEAFF. The CDR3 nucleotides are TGTGCCAGCAGCTCCTTTTCCCTGAACACTGAAGCTTTCTTT.